The 7 T cell receptor beta chains listed next were all sequenced from one sample in a study of T cells after yellow fever vaccination. A single record per CDR3 protein comes from TCRdb applying MiXCR to the 5' RACE reads. Of about 150,000 distinct CDR3 sequences listed, approximately 6.2% are singletons. This specimen was CD4+ T cells sorted from PBMCs, taken on the day of the first yellow fever vaccination. All receptors come from a man in his late teens or twenties who received the YFV17D yellow fever vaccine.

This clonotype came up many times. The chain joins TRBV20-1 to TRBJ2-3, with D perhaps TRBD2 (7 bases). The germline V gene encodes CDR1 DFQATT and CDR2 SNEGSKA (reference sequence). The V end was cut by 5 bases, the J end by 5 bases, with 14 bases between. The CDR3 is made up of 13 amino acids. The CDR3 region has the DNA TGCAGTGCTCGGCGGGGGCGGAAAGATACGCAGTATTTT. Protein: CSARRGRKDTQYF.

This clonotype showed up just a few times. The chain uses TRBV10-3 and TRBJ2-3; 10 nucleotides match TRBD2. The CDR3 runs to 17 residues. Trimming removed 2 bases from V and 5 bases from J; junction bases left unmatched: 10. The V gene's germline CDR1 is ENHRY and CDR2 SYGVKD. The CDR3 is CAISERESGGARDTQYF. CDR3 nucleotides: TGTGCCATCAGTGAGAGGGAGAGCGGGGGGGCGAGAGATACGCAGTATTTT.

This clonotype was found many times. This chain connects TRBV20-1 to TRBJ2-5; 7 bases line up with TRBD1. Germline loops: CDR1 DFQATT, CDR2 SNEGSKA (reference sequence). The CDR3 runs 14 residues. Trimming took 3 bases from V and 2 from J; bases not matched to a gene: 6. CDR3 sequence reads: CSASDRELQETQYF. Here the CDR3 DNA reads TGCAGTGCTAGTGACAGGGAACTACAAGAGACCCAGTACTTC.

V gene TRBV10-3 combines with J gene TRBJ1-4; D unclear. Trimming left V 0 bases short and J 1 base short, with 12 bases between. Germline CDR1 is ENHRY and CDR2 is SYGVKD. The CDR3 has 17 residues. The CDR3 DNA sequence: TGTGCCATCAGTGAGTCTTTGGGAAGGTTAACTAATGAAAAACTGTTTTTT. Translation: CAISESLGRLTNEKLFF.

The V call is TRBV28, the J call TRBJ1-6, with 7 bases matching TRBD1. Germline V gives CDR1 MDHEN, CDR2 SYDVKM. The CDR3 runs 17 residues. With 4 bases clipped from V and 2 bases from J, the junction kept 8 bases outside the gene matches. The CDR3 nucleotides are TGTGCCAGCAGTTCCGAAGGACAGGTTACCTATAATTCACCCCTCCACTTT. Translating it yields CASSSEGQVTYNSPLHF.

This clonotype turned up a few times. The CDR3: CASRPGGPNIQYF. As DNA, the CDR3 is TGTGCCAGCCGTCCCGGGGGGCCAAACATTCAGTACTTC. The chain is built from TRBV28 and TRBJ2-4; D perhaps matches TRBD2 (7 bases). Trimming took off 8 bases at V and 6 bases at J, with 14 bases between the two ends. The CDR3 loop spans 13 amino acids. Looked up from germline, CDR1 is MDHEN and CDR2 is SYDVKM.

This clonotype was seen more than once but under ten times. V is TRBV19 and J is TRBJ2-6; tentatively, D is TRBD2 (5 bases). The V and J ends lost 5 bases and 0 bases respectively, with 11 bases between them. The length of the CDR3 is 16 residues. In germline, CDR1 is LNHDA, CDR2 SQIVND (reference sequence). CDR3 residues: CASSPRRDSGANVLTF. DNA of the CDR3: TGTGCCAGTAGTCCCCGCCGGGACTCTGGGGCCAACGTCCTGACTTTC.